Following are 3 T cell receptor beta chains from one sample sequenced in a study of response to subunit inactivated influenza vaccine. MiXCR, run by TCRdb on the RT-PCR reads, gives a single entry per CDR3 protein. Among 650,000 to 800,000 distinct CDR3 sequences, less than 20% were seen once, and the ten largest hold about a tenth. Sequences were derived from PBMCs from blood, sampled approximately 5 days after vaccination. The receptors were gathered from a man over 45 who received an inactivated influenza vaccine.

In this sample, this clonotype turned up a few times. The chain employs TRBV27 and TRBJ2-7; a weak D match, TRBD1 (6 bases). V was shortened by 2 bases and J by 4 bases, with 15 bases between the two germline ends. This CDR3 is built from 15 residues. The V gene's germline CDR1 is MNHEY and CDR2 SMNVEV (reference sequence). CDR3 sequence: CASSLGTQGKYEQYF. CDR3 DNA sequence: TGTGCCAGCAGTTTAGGTACTCAGGGGAAATACGAGCAGTACTTC.

The chain uses TRBV20-1 and TRBJ1-2; TRBD1 agrees at 7 bases. The CDR3 spans 16 residues. Germline trimming cut 2 bases from V and 12 bases from J; bases unmatched to any gene: 21. CDR1 is DFQATT, CDR2 SNEGSKA, per germline (reference sequence). DNA for the CDR3: TGCAGTGCTAGACCCCCCAGACAGGGAGTCGTCTGGATAGACACCTTC. It yields the protein CSARPPRQGVVWIDTF.

CDR3 nucleotides: TGTGCCAGCAGTGAGAAGGCCTACAGGACGGAGACCCAGTACTTC. This gives the protein CASSEKAYRTETQYF. J is TRBJ2-5 and V is TRBV2, with D perhaps TRBD1 (5 bases). Germline V gene sequence: CDR1 SNHLY, CDR2 FYNNEI. Trimming took 3 bases from V and 5 from J, leaving 16 bases between them. CDR3 length: 15 residues.